The 24 T cell receptor beta chains presented below share a single source sample, sequenced in a study of OX40 agonist ivuxolimab in advanced cancers. The repertoire was sequenced with immunoSEQ multiplex PCR; TCRdb's copy has only in-frame clones and lacks some. This table holds just over 95,000 clones, 70% to 90% found once. The sample in question was CD4+ or CD8+ T cells sorted from blood, obtained in a trial of the OX40 agonist ivuxolimab. These receptor sequences come from an adult with an advanced solid tumor such as melanoma, head and neck, liver or kidney cancer.

The chain recombines TRBV5-4 with TRBJ2-6; D possibly corresponds to TRBD2 (6 bases). The V gene's germline CDR1 is SGHNT and CDR2 YYREEE (reference sequence). The CDR3 is 17 residues long. V was clipped by 4 bases and J by 4 bases, with 18 bases between them. The CDR3: CASSPRRGVGGANVLTF. The CDR3 DNA is TGTGCCAGCAGCCCGAGGAGGGGAGTGGGAGGGGCCAACGTCCTGACTTTC.

The chain employs TRBV6-1 and TRBJ2-7; D possibly matches TRBD1 or TRBD2 (5 bases each). This CDR3 region has 15 residues. Germline assignment: CDR1 MNHNS and CDR2 SASEGT. Trimming removed 6 bases at V and 4 bases at J, with 19 bases between. The CDR3 is CASSRRDRDGYEQYF. The CDR3 DNA follows: TGTGCCAGCAGCCGAAGAGATAGGGACGGGTACGAGCAGTACTTC.

This clone was picked up a small number of times. The chain carries TRBV28 and TRBJ2-5; perhaps TRBD2 as D (6 bases). The length of the CDR3 is 15 residues. Germline CDR1 is MDHEN and CDR2 is SYDVKM. The germline V and J ends were trimmed by 2 bases and 3 bases, with 13 bases remaining between them. Here the CDR3 reads CASSLPLEREETQYF. CDR3 in DNA: TGTGCCAGCAGTTTACCCTTGGAGCGGGAAGAGACCCAGTACTTC.

The genes are TRBV9 and TRBJ2-1; 9 bases are a match to TRBD2. This CDR3 comprises 15 residues. Germline values: CDR1 SGDLS, CDR2 YYNGEE. J gave up 9 bases and V 0 bases, and 7 bases lay outside the gene matches. CDR3 sequence: CASSVGLAAKREQFF. DNA of the CDR3: TGTGCCAGCAGCGTAGGACTAGCGGCCAAACGTGAGCAGTTCTTC.

This chain connects TRBV27 to TRBJ2-3; the match to TRBD2 covers 15 bases. Unmatched junction bases numbered 6, after V lost 11 bases and J lost 6 bases. Looked up from germline, CDR1 is MNHEY and CDR2 is SMNVEV (reference sequence). This CDR3 spans 14 amino acids. Here the CDR3 reads CAGGLAGGGDTQYF. The CDR3 DNA sequence: TGTGCCGGGGGACTAGCGGGAGGAGGGGATACGCAGTATTTT.

The V and J genes are TRBV7-2 and TRBJ2-7; D gene unclear. V was cut by 6 bases and J by 1 base, with 10 bases left in between. Germline values: CDR1 SGHTA, CDR2 FQGNSA. The CDR3 runs 13 residues. CDR3 loop: CASSPGRSYEQYF. The CDR3 region has the DNA TGTGCCAGCAGTCCCGGACGTTCCTACGAGCAGTACTTC.

This clone was observed a handful of times. In the same sample, other DNA sequences code for this CDR3. The rearrangement joins TRBV7-9 to TRBJ2-3, with 9 bases that match TRBD2. CDR3 length: 15 amino acids. V lost 5 bases and J lost 2; bases outside the gene matches: 5. Germline values: CDR1 SEHNR, CDR2 FQNEAQ (reference sequence). As DNA, the CDR3 is TGTGCCAGCAGCCTGGGACTAGCAGTCACAGATACGCAGTATTTT. Translating it yields CASSLGLAVTDTQYF.

The chain carries TRBV28 and TRBJ2-1; 9 nucleotides match TRBD2. V lost 3 bases, J lost 3 bases, and 3 bases stayed unmatched. CDR3 size: 15 residues. Germline V gene data show CDR1 as MDHEN and CDR2 as SYDVKM. The CDR3 here is CASSLPSGIYNEQFF. CDR3 in DNA: TGTGCCAGCAGTTTGCCTAGCGGGATCTACAATGAGCAGTTCTTC.

The chain recombines TRBV11-3 with TRBJ2-6; D is undetermined. V lost 5 bases to trimming and J lost 4 bases, with 12 bases between them. Germline V gene lookup returns CDR1 SGHNT and CDR2 YENEEA. The CDR3 is made up of 15 amino acids. The CDR3 loop is CASSLPSRGANVLTF. The CDR3 nucleotides are TGTGCCAGCAGCCTACCTTCAAGAGGGGCCAACGTCCTGACTTTC.

This chain links TRBV28 with TRBJ2-7; 7 bases line up with TRBD2. The CDR3 sequence is 16 residues long. Germline V gene data show CDR1 as MDHEN and CDR2 as SYDVKM. V was clipped by 4 bases and J by 5 bases; unmatched bases: 14. The CDR3 loop reads CASSSLGGRDRDEQYF. CDR3 sequence (DNA): TGTGCCAGCAGTTCGCTCGGCGGGAGAGATCGGGACGAGCAGTACTTC.

The chain links TRBV7-9 to TRBJ1-1, with D uncertain. This CDR3 spans 14 amino acids. CDR1 is SEHNR, CDR2 FQNEAQ, per germline (reference sequence). V was cut by 5 bases and J by 4 bases, with 14 bases left in between. CDR3 region: CASSPHPASTEAFF. Here the CDR3 DNA reads TGTGCCAGCAGCCCTCACCCGGCAAGCACTGAAGCTTTCTTT.

Written as DNA, the CDR3 is TGTGCCAGCAAGGACAACACCGGGGAGCTGTTTTTT. It codes for CASKDNTGELFF. The chain combines TRBV27 with TRBJ2-2; D gene ambiguous. V shed 7 bases and J shed 2 bases, with 5 bases lying between them. Per germline, CDR1 MNHEY and CDR2 SMNVEV (reference sequence). This CDR3 has 12 residues.

The chain carries TRBV7-2 and TRBJ2-7; D is ambiguous. This CDR3 spans 16 amino acids. V shed 5 bases and J shed 3 bases, with 20 bases lying between them. CDR1 and CDR2 (germline): SGHTA, FQGNSA. CDR3 in amino acids: CASSQVGSGPRYEQYF. The DNA for the CDR3 is TGTGCCAGCAGCCAAGTCGGTAGTGGACCTCGCTACGAGCAGTACTTC. Full variable domain (remainder filled in from reference TRBV7-2 and TRBJ2-7): GAGVSQSPSNKVTEKGKDVELRCDPISGHTALYWYRQSLGQGLEFLIYFQGNSAPDKSGLPSDRFSAERTGGSVSTLTIQRTQQEDSAVYLCASSQVGSGPRYEQYFGPGTRLTVT.

This chain connects TRBV4-3 to TRBJ2-7, with D maybe TRBD2 (6 bases). Trimming removed 1 base at V and 4 bases at J, with 17 bases between. The germline V gene has CDR1 LGHNA and CDR2 YSLEER. This CDR3 is 16 amino acids long. CDR3 coding DNA: TGCGCCAGCAGCCAAGGCCTCAAGGGCGGGGTTTACGAGCAGTACTTC. Its translation is CASSQGLKGGVYEQYF.

In its sample, this clone was seen once. Germline and junction disagree at one end, which may indicate a read error. V and J are TRBV7-7 and TRBJ2-5; tentative D call: TRBD2 (6 bases). Germline V CDR1 and CDR2: SSHAT, FNYEAQ (reference sequence). The CDR3 loop spans 15 amino acids. The CDR3 protein is CASSLVGGFQETQYF. CDR3 DNA sequence: TGTGCTAGCAGCTTAGTGGGGGGATTCCAAGAGACCCAGTACTTC.

This clone was detected only once. This chain connects TRBV28 to TRBJ2-7; 7 positions agree with TRBD1. The CDR3 has 12 residues. After removal of 7 bases from V and 11 bases from J, the junction contained 11 bases not matched to a gene. Germline V gives CDR1 MDHEN, CDR2 SYDVKM. The CDR3 DNA reads TGTGCCAGCACTCCCTTCAGGGGGATCAAGTACTTC. This sequence encodes CASTPFRGIKYF.

V gene TRBV20-1 combines with J gene TRBJ2-7; no clear D gene. Germline loops: CDR1 DFQATT, CDR2 SNEGSKA (reference sequence). The ends were cut back, 3 bases at V and 3 bases at J, with 6 bases in the middle. The CDR3 has 11 amino acids. CDR3 in DNA: TGCAGTGCTAGTGGGGACTACGAGCAGTACTTC. Translating gives CSASGDYEQYF.

This chain connects TRBV6-4 to TRBJ2-2; TRBD2 matches at 10 bases. This CDR3 region has 16 residues. Germline-derived CDR1 and CDR2 are MRHNA and SNTAGT. The V and J ends lost 0 bases and 6 bases, in that order; junction bases with no gene match: 4. The CDR3 sequence: CASSDSGTSDSGELFF. CDR3 DNA: TGTGCCAGCAGTGACTCTGGGACTAGCGACTCCGGGGAGCTGTTTTTT.

The chain recombines TRBV27 with TRBJ1-1; TRBD1 is a possible D gene (5 bases). The CDR3 has 14 residues. V was trimmed by 0 bases and J by 5 bases, leaving 10 bases between them. Germline values: CDR1 MNHEY, CDR2 SMNVEV (reference sequence). Here the CDR3 reads CASSLSYGGTEAFF. DNA of the CDR3: TGTGCCAGCAGTTTATCTTACGGGGGTACTGAAGCTTTCTTT.

The chain recombines TRBV19 with TRBJ2-3, with D unclear. This CDR3 contains 14 residues. The germline CDR1 and CDR2 sequences are LNHDA and SQIVND (reference sequence). Trimming removed 10 bases from V and 2 bases from J, with 16 bases in between. The CDR3 protein is CATSNPFPTDTQYF. DNA for the CDR3: TGTGCCACTTCAAACCCTTTCCCCACAGATACGCAGTATTTT. Supplemented by reference TRBV19 and TRBJ2-3, the full variable domain reads DGGITQSPKYLFRKEGQNVTLSCEQNLNHDAMYWYRQDPGQGLRLIYYSQIVNDFQKGDIAEGYSVSREKKESFPLTVTSAQKNPTAFYLCATSNPFPTDTQYFGPGTRLTVL.

The CDR3 here is CASSFSGQGSLYEQYF. CDR3 nucleotides: TGCGCCAGCAGCTTCTCGGGACAGGGATCATTATACGAGCAGTACTTC. J is TRBJ2-7 and V is TRBV5-1; 9 nucleotides match TRBD1. CDR1 SGHRS and CDR2 YFSETQ come from the germline V gene. Trimming at V came to 2 bases and at J to 4 bases, leaving 10 bases not matched to a gene. The CDR3 sequence is 16 residues long.

The rearrangement joins TRBV7-8 to TRBJ1-5, with D perhaps matching TRBD1 (5 bases). The V end was cut by 0 bases, the J end by 5 bases, with 14 bases between. From germline, CDR1 is SGHVS and CDR2 FQNEAQ. This CDR3 is built from 16 residues. The CDR3 spells CASSLAGGRKDQPQHF. The DNA of the CDR3 is TGTGCCAGCAGCTTAGCGGGGGGGAGGAAAGATCAGCCCCAGCATTTT.

Here the CDR3 reads CASSDGRGAYNEQFF. CDR3 sequence (DNA): TGTGCCAGCAGTGACGGTCGGGGGGCCTACAATGAGCAGTTCTTC. The V and J genes are TRBV2 and TRBJ2-1; the match to TRBD2 covers 7 bases. CDR1 is SNHLY and CDR2 is FYNNEI in the germline V gene. With 3 bases clipped from V and 2 bases from J, the junction kept 4 bases outside the gene matches. CDR3 length equals 15 residues.

This clone has a single count. The rearrangement joins TRBV27 to TRBJ2-1, with 8 bases fitting TRBD2. Looked up from germline, CDR1 is MNHEY and CDR2 is SMNVEV (reference sequence). This CDR3 is built from 19 residues. The V gene end was trimmed by 5 bases and the J gene end by 1 base; junction bases not matched to a gene: 16. As DNA, the CDR3 is TGTGCCAGCAGTCCCGTTCTAGCGGGCCTAAGAATATCCTACAATGAGCAGTTCTTC. Translated, it gives CASSPVLAGLRISYNEQFF.